This T cell receptor beta chain stems from a study of blood T cell repertoires in COVID-19. About the research overall: Donors in the United States, Italy and Spain gave samples during acute or convalescent COVID-19. The cDNA or gDNA used as material had been derived from T cells, B-cell-depleted T cells, or PBMCs.

This CDR3 has 15 residues. Trimming removed 3 bases from V and 5 bases from J; junction bases left unmatched: 4. Germline V lookup: CDR1 SGHVS, CDR2 FQNEAQ. In the original processing: Quantification of nucleated cells was approximated via reference gene primer amplification. Profiled with immunoSEQ multiplex PCR; TCRdb holds only in-frame clones, not every one. From that table come the V and J calls and clone size; the DNA was used to work out D and trimming. The repertoire holds roughly 260,000 clones, with approximately 86% as singletons. The specimen was peripheral blood. This chain links TRBV7-8 with TRBJ2-5; 12 nucleotides match TRBD2. The sequence was obtained from a middle-aged man who had recovered from COVID-19. The CDR3: CASSLPGTSGETQYF. The CDR3 DNA is TGTGCCAGCAGCTTGCCCGGGACTAGCGGGGAGACCCAGTACTTC.